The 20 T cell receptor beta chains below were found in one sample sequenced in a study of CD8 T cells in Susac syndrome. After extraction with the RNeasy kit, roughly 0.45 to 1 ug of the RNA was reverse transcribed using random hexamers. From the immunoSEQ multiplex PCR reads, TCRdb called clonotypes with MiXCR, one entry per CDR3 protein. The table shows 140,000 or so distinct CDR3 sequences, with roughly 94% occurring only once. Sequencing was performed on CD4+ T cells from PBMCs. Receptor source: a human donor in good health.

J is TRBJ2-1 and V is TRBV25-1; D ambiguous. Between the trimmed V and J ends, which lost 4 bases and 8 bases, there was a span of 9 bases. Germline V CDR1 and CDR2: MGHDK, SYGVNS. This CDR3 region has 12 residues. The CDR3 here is CASSAILDEQFF. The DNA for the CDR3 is TGTGCCAGCAGTGCCATTCTTGATGAGCAGTTCTTC.

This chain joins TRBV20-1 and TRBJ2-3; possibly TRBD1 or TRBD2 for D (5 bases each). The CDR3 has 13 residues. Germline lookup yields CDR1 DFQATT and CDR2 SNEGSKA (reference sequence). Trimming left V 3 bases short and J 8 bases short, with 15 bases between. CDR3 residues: CSASLGDPRTQYF. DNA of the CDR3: TGCAGTGCTAGTTTGGGGGACCCGCGTACGCAGTATTTT.

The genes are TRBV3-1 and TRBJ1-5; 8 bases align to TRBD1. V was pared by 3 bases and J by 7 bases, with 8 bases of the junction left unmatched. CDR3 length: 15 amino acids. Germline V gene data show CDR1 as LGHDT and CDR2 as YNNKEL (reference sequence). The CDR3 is CASSHSDRVGQPQHF. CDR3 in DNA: TGTGCCAGCAGCCACTCGGACAGGGTGGGCCAGCCCCAGCATTTT.

The CDR3 nucleotides read TGCGCCAGCAGCCAAGTAGGAGCCAGTCGCCGGAACTATGGCTACACCTTC. Translation: CASSQVGASRRNYGYTF. This rearrangement joins TRBV4-1 to TRBJ1-2; D not certain. Germline values: CDR1 MGHRA, CDR2 YSYEKL. This CDR3 spans 17 amino acids. V was cut by 1 base and J by 2 bases, with 17 bases left in between.

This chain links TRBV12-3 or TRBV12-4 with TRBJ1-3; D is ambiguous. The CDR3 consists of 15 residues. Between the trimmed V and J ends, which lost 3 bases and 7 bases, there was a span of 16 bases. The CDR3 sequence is CASSFEAARSNTIYF. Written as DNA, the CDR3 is TGTGCCAGCAGTTTCGAGGCAGCCCGGTCGAACACCATATATTTT.

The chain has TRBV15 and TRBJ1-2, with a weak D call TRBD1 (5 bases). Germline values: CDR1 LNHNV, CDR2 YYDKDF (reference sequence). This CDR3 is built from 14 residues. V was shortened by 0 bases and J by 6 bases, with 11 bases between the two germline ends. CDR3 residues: CATSRDRGVDGYTF. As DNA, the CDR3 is TGTGCCACCAGCAGAGATCGAGGGGTTGATGGCTACACCTTC.

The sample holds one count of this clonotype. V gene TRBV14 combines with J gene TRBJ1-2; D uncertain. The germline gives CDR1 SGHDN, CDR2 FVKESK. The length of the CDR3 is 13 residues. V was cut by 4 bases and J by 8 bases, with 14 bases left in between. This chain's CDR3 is CASSPSVVGGYTF. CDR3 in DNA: TGTGCCAGCAGCCCCTCAGTAGTAGGAGGCTACACCTTC.

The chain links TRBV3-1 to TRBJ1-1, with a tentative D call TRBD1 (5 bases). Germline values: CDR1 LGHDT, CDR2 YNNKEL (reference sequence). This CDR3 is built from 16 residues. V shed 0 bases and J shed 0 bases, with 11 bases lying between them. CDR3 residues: CASSQDQGFVNTEAFF. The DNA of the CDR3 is TGTGCCAGCAGCCAAGATCAGGGCTTTGTGAACACTGAAGCTTTCTTT.

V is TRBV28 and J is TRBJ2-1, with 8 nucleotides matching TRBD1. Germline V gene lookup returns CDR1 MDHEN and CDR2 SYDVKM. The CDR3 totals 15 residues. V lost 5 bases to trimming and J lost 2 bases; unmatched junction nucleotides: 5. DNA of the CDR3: TGTGCCAGCAGTCTACAGGGGGACGCCTACAATGAGCAGTTCTTC. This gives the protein CASSLQGDAYNEQFF.

The CDR3 spells CASSHQGVLTYEQYF. For the CDR3, the DNA is TGTGCCAGCAGCCATCAGGGGGTATTAACCTACGAGCAGTACTTC. The rearrangement links TRBV3-1 to TRBJ2-7; 7 bases map to TRBD1. The CDR3 is 15 residues long. The germline gives CDR1 LGHDT, CDR2 YNNKEL (reference sequence). V was pared by 3 bases and J by 2 bases, with 7 bases of the junction left unmatched.

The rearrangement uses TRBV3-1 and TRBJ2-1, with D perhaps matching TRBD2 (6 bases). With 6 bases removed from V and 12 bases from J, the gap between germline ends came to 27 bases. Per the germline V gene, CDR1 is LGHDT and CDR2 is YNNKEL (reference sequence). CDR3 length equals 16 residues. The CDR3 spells CASSFPGPGLLGGQFF. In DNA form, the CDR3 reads TGTGCCAGCAGTTTCCCAGGGCCGGGACTCCTAGGAGGGCAGTTCTTC.

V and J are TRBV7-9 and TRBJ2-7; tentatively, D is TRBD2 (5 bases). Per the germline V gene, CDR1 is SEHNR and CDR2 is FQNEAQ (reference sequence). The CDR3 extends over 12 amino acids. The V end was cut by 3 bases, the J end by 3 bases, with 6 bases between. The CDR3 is CASSFTSYEQYF. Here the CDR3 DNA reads TGTGCCAGCAGCTTTACTAGCTACGAGCAGTACTTC.

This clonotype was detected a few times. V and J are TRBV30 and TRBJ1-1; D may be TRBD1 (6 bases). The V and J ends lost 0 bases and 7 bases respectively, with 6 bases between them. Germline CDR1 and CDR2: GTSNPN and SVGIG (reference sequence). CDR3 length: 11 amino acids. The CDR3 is CAWSVGGEAFF. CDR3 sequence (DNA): TGTGCCTGGAGTGTAGGGGGTGAAGCTTTCTTT. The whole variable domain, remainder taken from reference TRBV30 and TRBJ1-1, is SQTIHQWPATLVQPVGSPLSLECTVEGTSNPNLYWYRQAAGRGLQLLFYSVGIGQISSEVPQNLSASRPQDRQFILSSKKLLLSDSGFYLCAWSVGGEAFFGQGTRLTVV.

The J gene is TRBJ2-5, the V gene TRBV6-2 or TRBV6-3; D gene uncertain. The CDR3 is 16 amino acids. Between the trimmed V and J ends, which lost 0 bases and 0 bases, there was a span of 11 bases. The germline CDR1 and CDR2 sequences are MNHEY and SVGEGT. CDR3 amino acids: CASSYSRTQNQETQYF. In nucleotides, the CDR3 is TGTGCCAGCAGTTACTCGCGGACCCAAAACCAAGAGACCCAGTACTTC.

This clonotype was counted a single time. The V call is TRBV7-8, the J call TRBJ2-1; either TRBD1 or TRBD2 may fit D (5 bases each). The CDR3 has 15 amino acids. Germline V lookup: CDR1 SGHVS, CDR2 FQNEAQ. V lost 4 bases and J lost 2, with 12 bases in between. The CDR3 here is CASSSHPGPYNEQFF. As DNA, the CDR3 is TGTGCCAGCAGCTCCCATCCGGGGCCCTACAATGAGCAGTTCTTC.

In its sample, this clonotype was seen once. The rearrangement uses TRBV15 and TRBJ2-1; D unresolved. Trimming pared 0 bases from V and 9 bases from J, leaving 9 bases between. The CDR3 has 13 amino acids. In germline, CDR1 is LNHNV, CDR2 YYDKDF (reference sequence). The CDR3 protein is CATSRDPAREQFF. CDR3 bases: TGTGCCACCAGCAGAGATCCAGCGCGTGAGCAGTTCTTC.

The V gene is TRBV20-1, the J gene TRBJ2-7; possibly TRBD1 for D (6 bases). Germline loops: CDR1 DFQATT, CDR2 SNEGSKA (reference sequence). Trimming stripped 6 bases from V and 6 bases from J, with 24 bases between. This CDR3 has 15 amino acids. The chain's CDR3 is CSALPTGRGSGEQYF. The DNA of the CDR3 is TGCAGTGCCCTCCCAACAGGGCGAGGGAGTGGCGAGCAGTACTTC.

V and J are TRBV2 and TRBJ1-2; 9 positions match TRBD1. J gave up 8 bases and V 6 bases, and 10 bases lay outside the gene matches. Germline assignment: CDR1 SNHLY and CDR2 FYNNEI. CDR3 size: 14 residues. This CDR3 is CASRFTGGAGGYTF. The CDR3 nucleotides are TGTGCCAGCAGGTTCACAGGGGGCGCCGGGGGCTACACCTTC.

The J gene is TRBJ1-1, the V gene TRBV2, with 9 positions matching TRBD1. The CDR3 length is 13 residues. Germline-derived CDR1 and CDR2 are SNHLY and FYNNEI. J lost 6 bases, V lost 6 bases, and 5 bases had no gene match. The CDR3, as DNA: TGTGCCAGCAGCGGCGGACAGGGGTCTGAAGCTTTCTTT. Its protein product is CASSGGQGSEAFF.

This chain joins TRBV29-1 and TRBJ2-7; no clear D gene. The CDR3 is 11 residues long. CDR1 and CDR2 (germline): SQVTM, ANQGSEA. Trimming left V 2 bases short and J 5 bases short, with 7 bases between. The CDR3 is CSVETFHEQYF. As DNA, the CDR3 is TGCAGCGTTGAAACCTTCCACGAGCAGTACTTC.